This T cell receptor (beta chain) appears in the sequencing data of a study of CD8 T cells in Susac syndrome. Random-hexamer reverse transcription was applied to roughly 0.5 to 1 ug RNA. TCRdb re-called the immunoSEQ multiplex PCR reads with MiXCR, one entry per CDR3 protein. This sample has about 200,000 distinct CDR3 sequences, with about 94% found just once. Both CD4+ and CD8+ T cells were negatively isolated, and TEMRA cells underwent FACS enrichment. This TCR was recovered from a human donor with multiple sclerosis. The source material was CD8+ T cells from PBMCs.

CDR3 amino acids: CASRASGGQYEQYF. CDR3 bases: TGCGCCAGCAGAGCTAGCGGTGGGCAATACGAGCAGTACTTC. The chain recombines TRBV5-1 with TRBJ2-7; 7 nucleotides agree with TRBD2. With 5 bases clipped from V and 4 bases from J, the junction kept 9 bases outside the gene matches. Germline-derived CDR1 and CDR2 are SGHRS and YFSETQ. The CDR3 contains 14 residues.